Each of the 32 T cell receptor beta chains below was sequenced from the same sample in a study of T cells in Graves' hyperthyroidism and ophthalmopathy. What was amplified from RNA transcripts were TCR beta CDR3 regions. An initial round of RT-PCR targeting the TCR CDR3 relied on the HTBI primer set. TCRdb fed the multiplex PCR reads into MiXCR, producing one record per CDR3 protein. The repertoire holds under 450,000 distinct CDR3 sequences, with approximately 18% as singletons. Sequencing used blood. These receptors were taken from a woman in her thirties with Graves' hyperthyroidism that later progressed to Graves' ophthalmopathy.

The CDR3 coding sequence is TGTGCCAGCAGTCGGCGGACAGTACAAAATCAGCCCCAGCATTTT. Encoded protein: CASSRRTVQNQPQHF. This chain uses TRBV28 with TRBJ1-5; a possible D gene is TRBD1 (6 bases). There are 15 residues in the CDR3. Germline-derived CDR1 and CDR2 are MDHEN and SYDVKM. Between the trimmed V and J ends, which lost 5 bases and 4 bases, there was a span of 15 bases.

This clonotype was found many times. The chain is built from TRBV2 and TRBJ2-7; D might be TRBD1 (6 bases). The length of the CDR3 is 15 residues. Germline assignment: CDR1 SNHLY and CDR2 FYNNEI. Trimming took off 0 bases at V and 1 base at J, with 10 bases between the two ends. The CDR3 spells CASSEAGAPSYEQYF. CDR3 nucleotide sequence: TGTGCCAGCAGTGAAGCGGGGGCCCCTTCCTACGAGCAGTACTTC.

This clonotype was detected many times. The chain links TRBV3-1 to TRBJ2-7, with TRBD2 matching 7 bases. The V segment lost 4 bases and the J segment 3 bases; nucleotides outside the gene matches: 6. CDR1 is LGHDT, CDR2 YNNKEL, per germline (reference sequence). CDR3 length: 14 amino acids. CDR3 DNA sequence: TGTGCCAGCAGCCCATACAGCGGGGACTACGAGCAGTACTTC. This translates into CASSPYSGDYEQYF.

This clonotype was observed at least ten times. Here the CDR3 reads CASSSGVPYEQYF. In nucleotides, the CDR3 is TGTGCCAGCAGTTCAGGGGTTCCCTACGAGCAGTACTTC. V is TRBV6-1 and J is TRBJ2-7; D possibly corresponds to TRBD1 (6 bases). The ends were cut back, 5 bases at V and 2 bases at J, with 10 bases in the middle. There are 13 residues in the CDR3. In germline, CDR1 is MNHNS, CDR2 SASEGT.

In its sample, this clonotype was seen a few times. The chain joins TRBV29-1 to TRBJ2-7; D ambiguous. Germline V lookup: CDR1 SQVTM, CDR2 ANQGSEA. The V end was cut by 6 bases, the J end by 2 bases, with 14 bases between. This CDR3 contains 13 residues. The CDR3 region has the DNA TGCAGCGTGGGGATTACAGACGCCTACGAGCAGTACTTC. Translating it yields CSVGITDAYEQYF.

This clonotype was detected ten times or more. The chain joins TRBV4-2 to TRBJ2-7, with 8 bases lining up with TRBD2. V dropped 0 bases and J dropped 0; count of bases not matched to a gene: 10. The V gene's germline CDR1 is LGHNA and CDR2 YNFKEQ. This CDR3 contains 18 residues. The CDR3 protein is CASSQDQLADMSSYEQYF. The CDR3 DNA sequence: TGTGCCAGCAGCCAAGATCAACTAGCGGATATGAGCTCCTACGAGCAGTACTTC.

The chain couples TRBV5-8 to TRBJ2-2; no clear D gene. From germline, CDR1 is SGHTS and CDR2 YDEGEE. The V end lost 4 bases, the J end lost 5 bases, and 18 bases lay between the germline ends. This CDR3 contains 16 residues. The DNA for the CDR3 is TGTGCCAGCAGCCCCAAGGCCGGATATGGGACCGGGGAGCTGTTTTTT. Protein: CASSPKAGYGTGELFF.

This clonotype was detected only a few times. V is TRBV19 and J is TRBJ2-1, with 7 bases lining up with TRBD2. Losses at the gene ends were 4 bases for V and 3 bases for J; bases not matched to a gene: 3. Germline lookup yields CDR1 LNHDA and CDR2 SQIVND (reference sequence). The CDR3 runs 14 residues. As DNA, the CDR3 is TGTGCCAGTAGTACAGGACTAGGCTACAATGAGCAGTTCTTC. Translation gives CASSTGLGYNEQFF.

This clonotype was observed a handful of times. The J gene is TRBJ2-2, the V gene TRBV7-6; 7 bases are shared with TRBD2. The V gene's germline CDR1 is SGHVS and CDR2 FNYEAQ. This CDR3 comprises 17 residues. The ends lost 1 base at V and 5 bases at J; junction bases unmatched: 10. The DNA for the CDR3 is TGTGCCAGCAGCTTAGAATCGGCGGGAGCAAGAACCGGGGAGCTGTTTTTT. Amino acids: CASSLESAGARTGELFF.

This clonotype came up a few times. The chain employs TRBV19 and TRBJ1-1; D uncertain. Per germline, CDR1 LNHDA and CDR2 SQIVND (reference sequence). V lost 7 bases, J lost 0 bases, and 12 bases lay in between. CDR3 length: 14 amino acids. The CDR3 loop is CASMQDGLNTEAFF. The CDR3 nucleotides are TGTGCCAGTATGCAGGACGGCCTGAACACTGAAGCTTTCTTT.

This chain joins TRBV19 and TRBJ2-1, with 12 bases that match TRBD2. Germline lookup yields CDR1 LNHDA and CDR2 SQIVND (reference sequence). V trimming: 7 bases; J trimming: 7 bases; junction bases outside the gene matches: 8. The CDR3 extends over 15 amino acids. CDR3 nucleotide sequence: TGTGCCAGTACAATTCTAGCGGGAGGGAATAATGAGCAGTTCTTC. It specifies CASTILAGGNNEQFF.

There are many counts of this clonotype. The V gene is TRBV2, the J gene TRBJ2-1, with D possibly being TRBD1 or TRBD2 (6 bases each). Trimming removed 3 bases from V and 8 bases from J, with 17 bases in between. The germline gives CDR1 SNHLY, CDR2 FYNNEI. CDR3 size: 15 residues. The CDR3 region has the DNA TGTGCCAGCAGTGATTTGTCAGGGGAGGTCGATGAGCAGTTCTTC. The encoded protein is CASSDLSGEVDEQFF.

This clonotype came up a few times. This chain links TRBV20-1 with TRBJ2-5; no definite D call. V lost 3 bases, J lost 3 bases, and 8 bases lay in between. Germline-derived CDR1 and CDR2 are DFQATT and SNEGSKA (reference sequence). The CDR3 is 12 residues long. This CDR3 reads CSASWSKETQYF. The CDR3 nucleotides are TGCAGTGCTAGTTGGTCGAAAGAGACCCAGTACTTC.

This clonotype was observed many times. CDR3 protein: CASNSGGVEAFF. CDR3 in DNA: TGTGCCAGCAACAGTGGGGGGGTTGAAGCTTTCTTT. The rearrangement links TRBV28 to TRBJ1-1, with TRBD1 as a possible D gene (5 bases). The CDR3 is 12 residues long. Looked up from germline, CDR1 is MDHEN and CDR2 is SYDVKM. Trimming took 7 bases from V and 7 from J, leaving 13 bases between them.

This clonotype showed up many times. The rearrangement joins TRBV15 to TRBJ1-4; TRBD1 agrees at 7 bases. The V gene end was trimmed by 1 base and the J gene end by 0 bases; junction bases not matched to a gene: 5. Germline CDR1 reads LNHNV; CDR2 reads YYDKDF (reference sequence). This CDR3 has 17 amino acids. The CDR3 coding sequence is TGTGCCACCAGCAGAGCGGGACAGATCGCAACTAATGAAAAACTGTTTTTT. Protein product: CATSRAGQIATNEKLFF.

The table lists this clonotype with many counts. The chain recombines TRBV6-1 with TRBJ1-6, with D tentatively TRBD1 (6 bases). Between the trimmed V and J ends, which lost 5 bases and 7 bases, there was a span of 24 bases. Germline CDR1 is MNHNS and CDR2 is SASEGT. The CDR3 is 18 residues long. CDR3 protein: CASSYPAMMDSENSPLHF. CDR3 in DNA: TGTGCCAGCAGTTACCCGGCAATGATGGACAGCGAAAATTCACCCCTCCACTTT.

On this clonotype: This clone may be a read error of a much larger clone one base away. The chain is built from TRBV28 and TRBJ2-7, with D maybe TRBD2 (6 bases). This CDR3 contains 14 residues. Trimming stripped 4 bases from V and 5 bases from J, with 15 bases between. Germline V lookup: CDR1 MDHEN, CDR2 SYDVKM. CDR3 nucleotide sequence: TGTGCCAGCAGTTCCAGCGGGCAGGCCCACGAGCAGTACTTC. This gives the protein CASSSSGQAHEQYF.

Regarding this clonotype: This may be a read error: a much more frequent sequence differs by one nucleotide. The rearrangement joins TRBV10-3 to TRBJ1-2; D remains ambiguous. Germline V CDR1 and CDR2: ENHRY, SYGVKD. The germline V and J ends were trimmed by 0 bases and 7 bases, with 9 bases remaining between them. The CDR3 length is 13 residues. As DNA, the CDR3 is TGTGCCATCAGTGAGTCGGTTACGCGTGGCTACACCTTC. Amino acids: CAISESVTRGYTF.

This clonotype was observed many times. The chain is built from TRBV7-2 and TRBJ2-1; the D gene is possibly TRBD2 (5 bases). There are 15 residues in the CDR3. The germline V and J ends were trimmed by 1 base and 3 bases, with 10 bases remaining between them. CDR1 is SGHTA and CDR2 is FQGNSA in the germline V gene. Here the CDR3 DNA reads TGTGCCAGCAGCTTAGTGTCGGGATTCTACAATGAGCAGTTCTTC. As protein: CASSLVSGFYNEQFF.

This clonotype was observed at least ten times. The CDR3 region has the DNA TGTGCCAGCAGCTTCCCCCGGGAACCCTTCAACTACGAGCAGTACTTC. As protein: CASSFPREPFNYEQYF. V usage is TRBV7-9 and J usage is TRBJ2-7; D is perhaps TRBD2 (5 bases). V was shortened by 3 bases and J by 3 bases, with 18 bases between the two germline ends. From germline, CDR1 is SEHNR and CDR2 FQNEAQ (reference sequence). The CDR3 consists of 16 residues.

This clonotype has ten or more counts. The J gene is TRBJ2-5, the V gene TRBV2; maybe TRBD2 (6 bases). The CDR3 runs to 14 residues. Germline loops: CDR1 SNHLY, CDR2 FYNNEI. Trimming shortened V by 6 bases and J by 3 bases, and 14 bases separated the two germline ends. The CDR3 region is CASSDLGGEETQYF. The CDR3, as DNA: TGTGCCAGCAGCGACCTCGGCGGGGAAGAGACCCAGTACTTC.

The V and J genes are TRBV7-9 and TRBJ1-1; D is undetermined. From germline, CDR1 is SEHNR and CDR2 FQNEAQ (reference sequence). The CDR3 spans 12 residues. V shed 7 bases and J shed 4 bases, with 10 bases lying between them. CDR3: CASTDETTEAFF. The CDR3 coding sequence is TGTGCCAGCACCGACGAGACCACTGAAGCTTTCTTT.

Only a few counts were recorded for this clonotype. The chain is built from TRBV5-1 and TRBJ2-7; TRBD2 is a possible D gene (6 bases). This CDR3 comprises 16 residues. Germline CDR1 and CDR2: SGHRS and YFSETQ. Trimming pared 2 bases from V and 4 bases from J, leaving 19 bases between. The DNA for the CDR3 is TGCGCCAGCAGCTTAGGGGTCTGGGAGGTCGAATACGAGCAGTACTTC. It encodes CASSLGVWEVEYEQYF.

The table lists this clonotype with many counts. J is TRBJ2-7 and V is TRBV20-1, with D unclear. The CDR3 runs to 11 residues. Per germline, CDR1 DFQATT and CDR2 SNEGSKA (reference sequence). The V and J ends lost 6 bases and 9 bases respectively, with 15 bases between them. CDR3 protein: CSAKTGVSQYF. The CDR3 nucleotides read TGCAGTGCAAAAACTGGTGTGTCGCAGTACTTC.

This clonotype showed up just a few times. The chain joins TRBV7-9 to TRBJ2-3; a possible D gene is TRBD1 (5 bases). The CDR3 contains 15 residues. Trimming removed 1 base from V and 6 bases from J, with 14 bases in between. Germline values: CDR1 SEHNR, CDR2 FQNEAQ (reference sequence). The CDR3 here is CASSLEDTVWDTQYF. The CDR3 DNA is TGTGCCAGCAGCTTAGAGGACACGGTTTGGGATACGCAGTATTTT.

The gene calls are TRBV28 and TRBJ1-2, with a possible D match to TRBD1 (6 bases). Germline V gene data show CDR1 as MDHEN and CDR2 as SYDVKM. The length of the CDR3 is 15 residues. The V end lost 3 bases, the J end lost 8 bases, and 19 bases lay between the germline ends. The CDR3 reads CASSFVGARVGGYTF. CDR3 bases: TGTGCCAGCAGTTTCGTGGGGGCGCGCGTGGGAGGCTACACCTTC.

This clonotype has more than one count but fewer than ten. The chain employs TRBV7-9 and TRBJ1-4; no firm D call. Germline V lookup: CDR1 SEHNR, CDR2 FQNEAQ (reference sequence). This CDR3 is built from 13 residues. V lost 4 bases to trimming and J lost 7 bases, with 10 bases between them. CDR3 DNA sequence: TGTGCCAGCAGCTCCCTCGGCCGTGAAAAACTGTTTTTT. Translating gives CASSSLGREKLFF.

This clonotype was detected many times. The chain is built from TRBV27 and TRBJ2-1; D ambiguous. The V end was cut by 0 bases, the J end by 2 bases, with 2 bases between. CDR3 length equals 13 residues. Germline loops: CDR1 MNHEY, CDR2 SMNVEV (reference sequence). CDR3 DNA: TGTGCCAGCAGTTTATCCCCCTACAATGAGCAGTTCTTC. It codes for CASSLSPYNEQFF.

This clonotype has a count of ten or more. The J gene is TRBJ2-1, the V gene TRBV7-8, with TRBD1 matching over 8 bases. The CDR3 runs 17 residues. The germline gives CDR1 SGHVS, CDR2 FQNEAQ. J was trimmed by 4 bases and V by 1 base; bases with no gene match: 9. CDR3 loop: CASSLGAGGIVYNEQFF. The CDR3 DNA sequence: TGTGCCAGCAGCTTAGGTGCAGGGGGCATTGTTTACAATGAGCAGTTCTTC.

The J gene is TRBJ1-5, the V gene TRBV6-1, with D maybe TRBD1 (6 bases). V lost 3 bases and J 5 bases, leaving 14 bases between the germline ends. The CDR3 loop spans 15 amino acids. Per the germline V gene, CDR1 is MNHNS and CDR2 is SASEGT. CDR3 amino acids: CASSERRTVDQPQHF. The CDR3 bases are TGTGCCAGCAGTGAGCGCCGGACAGTGGATCAGCCCCAGCATTTT.

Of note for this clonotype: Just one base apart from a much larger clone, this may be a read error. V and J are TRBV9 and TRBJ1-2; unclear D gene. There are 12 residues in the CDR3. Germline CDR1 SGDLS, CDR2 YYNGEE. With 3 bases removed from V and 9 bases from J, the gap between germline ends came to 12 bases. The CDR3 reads CASSGRRYSYTF. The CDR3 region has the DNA TGTGCCAGCAGCGGCCGACGCTACAGCTACACCTTC. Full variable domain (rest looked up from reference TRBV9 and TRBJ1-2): DSGVTQTPKHLITATGQRVTLRCSPRSGDLSVYWYQQSLDQGLQFLIQYYNGEERAKGNILERFSAQQFPDLHSELNLSSLELGDSALYFCASSGRRYSYTFGSGTRLTVV.

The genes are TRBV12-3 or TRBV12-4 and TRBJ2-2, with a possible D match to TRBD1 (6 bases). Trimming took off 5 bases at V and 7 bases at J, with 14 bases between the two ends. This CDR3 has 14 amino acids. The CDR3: CASSPYRVGGELFF. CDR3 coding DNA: TGTGCCAGCAGTCCCTACAGGGTGGGCGGGGAGCTGTTTTTT.